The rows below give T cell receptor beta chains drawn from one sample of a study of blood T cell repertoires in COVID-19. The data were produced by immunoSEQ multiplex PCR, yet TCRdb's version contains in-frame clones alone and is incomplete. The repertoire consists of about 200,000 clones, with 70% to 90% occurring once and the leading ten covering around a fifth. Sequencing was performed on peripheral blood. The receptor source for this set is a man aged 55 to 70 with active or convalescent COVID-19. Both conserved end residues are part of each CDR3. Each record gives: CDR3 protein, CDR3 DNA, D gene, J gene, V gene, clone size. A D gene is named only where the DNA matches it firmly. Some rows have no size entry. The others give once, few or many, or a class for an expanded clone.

cdr3_aa: CASRKDRGSTTGELFF; cdr3_nt: TGTGCCAGCAGGAAAGACAGGGGGTCGACCACCGGGGAGCTGTTTTTT; d_call: TRBD1; j_call: TRBJ2-2; v_call: TRBV3-1/TRBV3-2; clone_size: -
cdr3_aa: CASSYGMGQRYTF; cdr3_nt: TGTGCCAGCAGTTATGGGATGGGACAGAGGTACACCTTC; d_call: TRBD1; j_call: TRBJ1-2; v_call: TRBV6-5; clone_size: -
cdr3_aa: CASSFQGARPGLNYGYTF; cdr3_nt: TGTGCCAGCAGCTTCCAGGGGGCGCGACCCGGCCTAAACTATGGCTACACCTTC; d_call: TRBD1; j_call: TRBJ1-2; v_call: TRBV7-9; clone_size: -
cdr3_aa: CASSTGGPGTDTQYF; cdr3_nt: TGCGCCAGCAGCACCGGGGGGCCGGGCACAGATACGCAGTATTTT; d_call: -; j_call: TRBJ2-3; v_call: TRBV5-1; clone_size: -
cdr3_aa: CASSLWPRGHSNQPQHF; cdr3_nt: TGTGCCAGCAGCTTATGGCCTAGGGGACATAGCAATCAGCCCCAGCATTTT; d_call: -; j_call: TRBJ1-5; v_call: TRBV7-8; clone_size: -
cdr3_aa: CASSSQGATSGGYTF; cdr3_nt: TGTGCCAGCAGCTCACAGGGGGCAACGTCGGGTGGCTACACCTTC; d_call: TRBD1; j_call: TRBJ1-2; v_call: TRBV5-5; clone_size: -
cdr3_aa: CASSPGTGGYGYTF; cdr3_nt: TGCGCCAGCAGCCCCGGGACAGGGGGCTATGGCTACACCTTC; d_call: TRBD1; j_call: TRBJ1-2; v_call: TRBV5-1; clone_size: -
cdr3_aa: CASRSLESPYEQYF; cdr3_nt: TGTGCCAGTAGAAGCCTGGAGTCTCCCTACGAGCAGTACTTC; d_call: -; j_call: TRBJ2-7; v_call: TRBV19; clone_size: few
cdr3_aa: CASRPGYYGYTF; cdr3_nt: TGTGCCAGTAGGCCAGGGTACTATGGCTACACCTTC; d_call: -; j_call: TRBJ1-2; v_call: TRBV19; clone_size: -
cdr3_aa: CASSGLAGSSAEQYF; cdr3_nt: TGTGCCAGCAGCGGACTAGCGGGGTCCTCCGCCGAGCAGTACTTC; d_call: TRBD2; j_call: TRBJ2-7; v_call: TRBV6-5; clone_size: -
cdr3_aa: CASSYTGSSYNEQFF; cdr3_nt: TGTGCCAGCAGCTACACAGGGAGCTCCTACAATGAGCAGTTCTTC; d_call: -; j_call: TRBJ2-1; v_call: TRBV7-9; clone_size: -
cdr3_aa: CASSWLAGTGELFF; cdr3_nt: TGTGCCAGCAGCTGGCTAGCAGGTACCGGGGAGCTGTTTTTT; d_call: -; j_call: TRBJ2-2; v_call: TRBV5-6; clone_size: few
cdr3_aa: CASSIVGFPLHF; cdr3_nt: TGTGCCAGTAGTATAGTCGGTTTTCCCCTCCACTTT; d_call: -; j_call: TRBJ1-6; v_call: TRBV19; clone_size: -
cdr3_aa: CASLVTGYDSPLHF; cdr3_nt: TGTGCCAGCCTAGTGACAGGGTACGATTCACCCCTCCACTTT; d_call: TRBD1; j_call: TRBJ1-6; v_call: TRBV6-5; clone_size: -
cdr3_aa: CASSQVVAGINYGYTF; cdr3_nt: TGCGCCAGCAGCCAAGTAGTAGCGGGGATTAACTATGGCTACACCTTC; d_call: -; j_call: TRBJ1-2; v_call: TRBV4-1; clone_size: few
cdr3_aa: CASSPPAVRGNQPQHF; cdr3_nt: TGTGCCAGCAGCCCCCCCGCGGTTCGCGGGAATCAGCCCCAGCATTTT; d_call: -; j_call: TRBJ1-5; v_call: TRBV2; clone_size: -
cdr3_aa: CASSPSTGNNSPLHF; cdr3_nt: TGTGCCAGCTCACCGTCAACAGGGAATAATTCACCCCTCCACTTT; d_call: -; j_call: TRBJ1-6; v_call: TRBV18; clone_size: -
cdr3_aa: CASSYPGDSGAEAFF; cdr3_nt: TGTGCCAGCAGTTATCCGGGGGATTCGGGAGCTGAAGCTTTCTTT; d_call: -; j_call: TRBJ1-1; v_call: TRBV6-2/TRBV6-3; clone_size: -
cdr3_aa: CASSKLPAGGDGTDTQYF; cdr3_nt: TGTGCCAGCAGCAAATTGCCAGCGGGGGGAGACGGCACAGATACGCAGTATTTT; d_call: -; j_call: TRBJ2-3; v_call: TRBV21-1; clone_size: -
cdr3_aa: CASTFDKRGEQFF; cdr3_nt: TGTGCCAGCACATTCGACAAACGGGGAGAGCAGTTCTTC; d_call: -; j_call: TRBJ2-1; v_call: TRBV2; clone_size: few
cdr3_aa: CASSLGTGRDYGYTF; cdr3_nt: TGTGCCAGCAGCCTCGGGACAGGGAGGGACTATGGCTACACCTTC; d_call: TRBD1; j_call: TRBJ1-2; v_call: TRBV5-6; clone_size: -
cdr3_aa: CASRSNRDSGNTIYF; cdr3_nt: TGTGCCAGCAGAAGTAACAGGGACTCTGGAAACACCATATATTTT; d_call: -; j_call: TRBJ1-3; v_call: TRBV9; clone_size: once
cdr3_aa: CASAQGGDPSYEQYF; cdr3_nt: TGTGCCAGCGCACAAGGGGGGGACCCCTCCTACGAGCAGTACTTC; d_call: -; j_call: TRBJ2-7; v_call: TRBV18; clone_size: -
cdr3_aa: CASMNGGANEQFF; cdr3_nt: TGTGCCAGCATGAATGGAGGGGCGAATGAGCAGTTCTTC; d_call: -; j_call: TRBJ2-1; v_call: TRBV3-1/TRBV3-2; clone_size: -
cdr3_aa: CASSQGQAGNSPLHF; cdr3_nt: TGTGCCAGCAGCCAAGGGCAGGCGGGGAATTCACCCCTCCACTTT; d_call: -; j_call: TRBJ1-6; v_call: TRBV4-2; clone_size: -
cdr3_aa: CASSMWSNGNQPQHF; cdr3_nt: TGTGCCAGTAGTATGTGGAGTAACGGCAATCAGCCCCAGCATTTT; d_call: -; j_call: TRBJ1-5; v_call: TRBV19; clone_size: -
cdr3_aa: CASSYTLQGDTQYF; cdr3_nt: TGTGCCAGCAGTTATACCTTACAGGGAGATACGCAGTATTTT; d_call: -; j_call: TRBJ2-3; v_call: TRBV2; clone_size: -
cdr3_aa: CASSLVQLTDTQYF; cdr3_nt: TGTGCCAGCAGCTTAGTTCAACTCACAGATACGCAGTATTTT; d_call: -; j_call: TRBJ2-3; v_call: TRBV11-2; clone_size: -
cdr3_aa: CASSWGGTSGYTQYF; cdr3_nt: TGTGCCAGCAGTTGGGGGGGGACCTCCGGATATACGCAGTATTTT; d_call: TRBD2; j_call: TRBJ2-3; v_call: TRBV6-6; clone_size: -
cdr3_aa: CASSRWTEGSPLHF; cdr3_nt: TGTGCCAGCAGCAGATGGACAGAGGGGTCACCCCTCCACTTT; d_call: -; j_call: TRBJ1-6; v_call: TRBV11-2; clone_size: -
cdr3_aa: CASSPQTGGTDTQYF; cdr3_nt: TGCGCCAGCAGTCCCCAGACAGGGGGCACAGATACGCAGTATTTT; d_call: TRBD1; j_call: TRBJ2-3; v_call: TRBV5-1; clone_size: -
cdr3_aa: CSVGARSTDTQYF; cdr3_nt: TGCAGCGTTGGGGCACGTAGCACAGATACGCAGTATTTT; d_call: -; j_call: TRBJ2-3; v_call: TRBV29-1; clone_size: -
cdr3_aa: CASKGGYSNQPQHF; cdr3_nt: TGTGCCAGTAAAGGGGGATATAGCAATCAGCCCCAGCATTTT; d_call: -; j_call: TRBJ1-5; v_call: TRBV19; clone_size: -
cdr3_aa: CASSLQGEVYNSPLHF; cdr3_nt: TGTGCCAGCAGCCTTCAAGGGGAAGTTTATAATTCACCCCTCCACTTT; d_call: -; j_call: TRBJ1-6; v_call: TRBV9; clone_size: once
cdr3_aa: CASSRERGDTGELFF; cdr3_nt: TGTGCCAGCAGCCGGGAGAGGGGAGACACCGGGGAGCTGTTTTTT; d_call: -; j_call: TRBJ2-2; v_call: TRBV2; clone_size: -
cdr3_aa: CASSLGGEKLFF; cdr3_nt: TGTGCCAGCAGCCTGGGCGGGGAAAAACTGTTTTTT; d_call: -; j_call: TRBJ1-4; v_call: TRBV4-2; clone_size: -
cdr3_aa: CASSLEQGTYNEQFF; cdr3_nt: TGCGCCAGCAGCTTGGAACAGGGTACCTACAATGAGCAGTTCTTC; d_call: -; j_call: TRBJ2-1; v_call: TRBV5-1; clone_size: once
cdr3_aa: CASSIVTGGYSEAFF; cdr3_nt: TGTGCCAGTAGTATAGTAACAGGGGGATACTCTGAAGCTTTCTTT; d_call: TRBD1; j_call: TRBJ1-1; v_call: TRBV19; clone_size: -
cdr3_aa: CASSPTGVQPQHF; cdr3_nt: TGTGCCAGCAGTCCGACAGGGGTTCAGCCCCAGCATTTT; d_call: TRBD1; j_call: TRBJ1-5; v_call: TRBV6-6; clone_size: -
cdr3_aa: CASSGAGGSQYF; cdr3_nt: TGTGCCAGTAGTGGAGCAGGGGGGTCCCAGTACTTC; d_call: -; j_call: TRBJ2-5; v_call: TRBV19; clone_size: -
cdr3_aa: CASSGGGVNTEAFF; cdr3_nt: TGTGCCAGCAGTGGCGGAGGGGTTAACACTGAAGCTTTCTTT; d_call: -; j_call: TRBJ1-1; v_call: TRBV9; clone_size: -
cdr3_aa: CASSIVTSMPQYF; cdr3_nt: TGTGCCAGCAGCATCGTGACTAGTATGCCGCAGTATTTT; d_call: -; j_call: TRBJ2-3; v_call: TRBV7-2; clone_size: -
cdr3_aa: CSASRMGENTGELFF; cdr3_nt: TGCAGTGCTAGTCGTATGGGCGAAAACACCGGGGAGCTGTTTTTT; d_call: -; j_call: TRBJ2-2; v_call: TRBV20-1; clone_size: -
cdr3_aa: CASSPSLADSYNEQFF; cdr3_nt: TGTGCCAGCAGCCCCTCCCTAGCGGACTCCTACAATGAGCAGTTCTTC; d_call: TRBD2; j_call: TRBJ2-1; v_call: TRBV5-4; clone_size: -
cdr3_aa: CASSSPKATYEQYF; cdr3_nt: TGTGCCAGCAGCTCCCCGAAAGCCACCTACGAGCAGTACTTC; d_call: -; j_call: TRBJ2-7; v_call: TRBV11-2; clone_size: few
cdr3_aa: CASSDRGVEQYF; cdr3_nt: TGTGCCAGCAGTGACAGGGGGGTCGAGCAGTACTTC; d_call: TRBD1; j_call: TRBJ2-7; v_call: TRBV6-6; clone_size: -
cdr3_aa: CATSSLGGIQSNQPQHF; cdr3_nt: TGTGCCACCAGCAGCCTTGGGGGCATTCAGAGCAATCAGCCCCAGCATTTT; d_call: -; j_call: TRBJ1-5; v_call: TRBV15; clone_size: once
cdr3_aa: CASSSSGGFKETQYF; cdr3_nt: TGTGCCAGCAGCTCTAGCGGGGGGTTTAAAGAGACCCAGTACTTC; d_call: TRBD2; j_call: TRBJ2-5; v_call: TRBV5-4; clone_size: -
cdr3_aa: CASSDTYGYTF; cdr3_nt: TGTGCCAGCAGCGACACCTATGGCTACACCTTC; d_call: -; j_call: TRBJ1-2; v_call: TRBV6-5; clone_size: -
cdr3_aa: CASSHRDSGANVLTF; cdr3_nt: TGCGCCAGCAGCCACAGGGACTCTGGGGCCAACGTCCTGACTTTC; d_call: -; j_call: TRBJ2-6; v_call: TRBV5-1; clone_size: -